Listed here are 25 T cell receptor beta chains from one sample, sequenced in a study of T cell responses to AZD1222 COVID-19 vaccine. Profiling relied on immunoSEQ multiplex PCR, and the TCRdb table lists in-frame clones only, not all of them. The sample lists 150,000 or so clones, roughly nine tenths occurring once. Material: peripheral blood, obtained on day 0 of AZD1222 vaccination. The receptors stem from an adult in good health.

This chain connects TRBV9 to TRBJ2-1; 12 positions agree with TRBD2. V trimming: 3 bases; J trimming: 3 bases; junction bases outside the gene matches: 1. Per germline, CDR1 SGDLS and CDR2 YYNGEE. This CDR3 comprises 15 residues. CDR3 bases: TGTGCCAGCAGCGCGGGACTAGCGGGCTACAATGAGCAGTTCTTC. Its protein is CASSAGLAGYNEQFF.

V and J are TRBV5-1 and TRBJ2-2; the match to TRBD2 covers 7 bases. V lost 4 bases, J lost 6 bases, and 6 bases stayed unmatched. This CDR3 has 14 residues. Germline V lookup: CDR1 SGHRS, CDR2 YFSETQ. The CDR3 protein is CASSPLGGAGELFF. Here the CDR3 DNA reads TGCGCCAGCAGCCCCTTGGGAGGGGCCGGGGAGCTGTTTTTT.

The chain recombines TRBV7-2 with TRBJ1-1; D gene uncertain. The CDR3 covers 14 residues. CDR1 SGHTA and CDR2 FQGNSA come from the germline V gene. The V gene lost 4 bases and the J gene lost 1 base, with 10 bases spanning the gap. CDR3 protein: CASSSRRRNTEAFF. DNA for the CDR3: TGTGCCAGCAGCTCAAGACGGAGGAACACTGAAGCTTTCTTT.

The rearrangement uses TRBV11-2 and TRBJ2-7; unclear D gene. The CDR3 contains 13 residues. Germline assignment: CDR1 SGHAT and CDR2 FQNNGV. V dropped 5 bases and J dropped 3 bases, with 11 bases sitting between them. CDR3 nucleotides: TGTGCCAGCAGCCGCGGATCCTTCTACGAGCAGTACTTC. Residues: CASSRGSFYEQYF. The whole variable domain, filled in from reference TRBV11-2 and TRBJ2-7, reads EAGVAQSPRYKIIEKRQSVAFWCNPISGHATLYWYQQILGQGPKLLIQFQNNGVVDDSQLPKDRFSAERLKGVDSTLKIQPAKLEDSAVYLCASSRGSFYEQYFGPGTRLTVT.

The rearrangement joins TRBV19 to TRBJ1-2; no firm D call. V lost 4 bases to trimming and J lost 8 bases, with 17 bases between them. CDR1 and CDR2 (germline): LNHDA, SQIVND (reference sequence). This CDR3 is built from 14 residues. The CDR3 loop is CASSKGQWADGYTF. The CDR3 DNA reads as TGTGCCAGTAGTAAAGGGCAGTGGGCGGACGGCTACACCTTC.

This clone occurred many times. The chain uses TRBV27 and TRBJ1-5, with D maybe TRBD1 (5 bases). CDR1 and CDR2 from the germline V gene are MNHEY and SMNVEV (reference sequence). Trimming stripped 4 bases from V and 2 bases from J, with 12 bases between. The CDR3 loop spans 15 amino acids. The CDR3 bases are TGTGCCAGCAGTTCACTCGGGGCAGGCAATCAGCCCCAGCATTTT. Translated, it gives CASSSLGAGNQPQHF.

The chain carries TRBV29-1 and TRBJ2-1; no reliable D call. The V gene's germline CDR1 is SQVTM and CDR2 ANQGSEA. With 5 bases removed from V and 0 bases from J, the gap between germline ends came to 8 bases. There are 13 residues in the CDR3. The CDR3 spells CSVFGVSYNEQFF. CDR3 DNA: TGCAGCGTTTTTGGGGTCTCCTACAATGAGCAGTTCTTC.

The chain has TRBV7-2 and TRBJ1-1; D gene ambiguous. The CDR3 has 12 residues. Between the trimmed V and J ends, which lost 1 base and 6 bases, there was a span of 6 bases. Germline CDR1 is SGHTA and CDR2 is FQGNSA. The CDR3 sequence: CASSLEVSEAFF. CDR3 sequence (DNA): TGTGCCAGCAGCTTAGAAGTTTCTGAAGCTTTCTTT.

V gene TRBV27 combines with J gene TRBJ1-6, with D perhaps TRBD1 (5 bases). Germline CDR1 reads MNHEY; CDR2 reads SMNVEV (reference sequence). Trimming pared 4 bases from V and 9 bases from J, leaving 10 bases between. The CDR3 length is 13 residues. The CDR3 here is CASSSPGISPLHF. The CDR3 DNA sequence: TGTGCCAGCAGTTCACCAGGGATTTCACCCCTCCACTTT.

The V call is TRBV19, the J call TRBJ2-5; 8 bases are shared with TRBD1. The CDR3 is made up of 15 amino acids. V lost 4 bases and J lost 5; bases outside the gene matches: 9. Germline CDR1 is LNHDA and CDR2 is SQIVND (reference sequence). This CDR3 reads CASSTSGRGHETQYF. The CDR3 DNA sequence: TGTGCCAGTAGTACCTCCGGCAGGGGGCATGAGACCCAGTACTTC.

The chain combines TRBV18 with TRBJ2-2; weak D call: TRBD2 (6 bases). With 6 bases removed from V and 5 bases from J, the gap between germline ends came to 16 bases. The CDR3 totals 15 residues. Per germline, CDR1 KGHSH and CDR2 LQKENI. The CDR3 DNA follows: TGTGCCAGCTCTTTGCAGGGCGGGAATACCGGGGAGCTGTTTTTT. Translation gives CASSLQGGNTGELFF.

The CDR3 loop is CSVRPSGLSSYNEQFF. DNA of the CDR3: TGCAGCGTTCGGCCTAGCGGCCTAAGCTCCTACAATGAGCAGTTCTTC. This chain connects TRBV29-1 to TRBJ2-1; TRBD2 aligns across 7 bases. This CDR3 has 16 amino acids. With 5 bases clipped from V and 0 bases from J, the junction kept 10 bases outside the gene matches. Germline V CDR1 and CDR2: SQVTM, ANQGSEA.

The chain is built from TRBV4-3 and TRBJ1-4; D is possibly TRBD1 (6 bases). Germline V gene lookup returns CDR1 LGHNA and CDR2 YSLEER. The CDR3 runs to 14 residues. Between the trimmed V and J ends, which lost 0 bases and 10 bases, there was a span of 12 bases. CDR3 in DNA: TGCGCCAGCAGCCAAGATTACAGGGACGGAAAACTGTTTTTT. This gives the protein CASSQDYRDGKLFF.

The chain employs TRBV24-1 and TRBJ2-2; D is possibly TRBD2 (5 bases). Per germline, CDR1 KGHDR and CDR2 SFDVKD. V lost 4 bases and J 1 base, leaving 9 bases between the germline ends. CDR3 length equals 15 residues. CDR3 nucleotides: TGTGCCACCAGTGACCCCCGGGGGAACACCGGGGAGCTGTTTTTT. It encodes CATSDPRGNTGELFF.

The CDR3 region has the DNA TGTGCCAGCAGCTTGGCAGTCGGGGAGCTGTTTTTT. The encoded protein is CASSLAVGELFF. The chain joins TRBV5-8 to TRBJ2-2, with unresolved D. Trimming shortened V by 0 bases and J by 7 bases, and 4 bases separated the two germline ends. The CDR3 runs to 12 residues. The germline gives CDR1 SGHTS, CDR2 YDEGEE.

CDR3 nucleotide sequence: TGCGCCAGCAGCCAGGCCGCGTATGACAATGAGCAGTTCTTC. This codes for CASSQAAYDNEQFF. The V and J genes are TRBV4-1 and TRBJ2-1, with no clear D. The ends were cut back, 3 bases at V and 5 bases at J, with 11 bases in the middle. Germline values: CDR1 MGHRA, CDR2 YSYEKL. The CDR3 runs to 14 residues.

The chain combines TRBV29-1 with TRBJ2-5; tentative D call: TRBD1 (5 bases). The CDR3 extends over 10 amino acids. Germline V CDR1 and CDR2: SQVTM, ANQGSEA. Trimming took 6 bases from V and 5 from J, leaving 7 bases between them. CDR3 in amino acids: CSVHRETQYF. Here the CDR3 DNA reads TGCAGCGTCCACAGGGAGACCCAGTACTTC. The variable domain in full, with the rest retrieved from reference TRBV29-1 and TRBJ2-5, is SAVISQKPSRDICQRGTSLTIQCQVDSQVTMMFWYRQQPGQSLTLIATANQGSEATYESGFVIDKFPISRPNLTFSTLTVSNMSPEDSSIYLCSVHRETQYFGPGTRLLVL.

V gene TRBV27 combines with J gene TRBJ2-1, with D unclear. The length of the CDR3 is 15 residues. V lost 7 bases, J lost 0 bases, and 13 bases lay in between. CDR1 is MNHEY, CDR2 SMNVEV, per germline (reference sequence). The CDR3 DNA follows: TGTGCCAGCAAACCTGGATGGAGCTCCTACAATGAGCAGTTCTTC. Amino acids: CASKPGWSSYNEQFF.

The chain employs TRBV5-6 and TRBJ1-2, with D perhaps TRBD1 (6 bases). V was cut by 1 base and J by 4 bases, with 20 bases left in between. The germline V gene has CDR1 SGHDT and CDR2 YYEEEE. The CDR3 is 17 amino acids. The DNA of the CDR3 is TGTGCCAGCAGCTTGAACAGGGAGGGGCTTTGGGGCTATGGCTACACCTTC. Encoded protein: CASSLNREGLWGYGYTF.

The chain has TRBV19 and TRBJ1-2; D is undetermined. Looked up from germline, CDR1 is LNHDA and CDR2 is SQIVND (reference sequence). Trimming stripped 3 bases from V and 7 bases from J, with 15 bases between. The CDR3 sequence is 14 residues long. This chain's CDR3 is CASSMIGVLVGYTF. The CDR3 DNA follows: TGTGCCAGTAGTATGATCGGCGTGCTCGTTGGCTACACCTTC.

V is TRBV5-1 and J is TRBJ2-5; D is perhaps TRBD1 (5 bases). Trimming removed 6 bases at V and 2 bases at J, with 17 bases between. The CDR3 is 15 amino acids. The V gene's germline CDR1 is SGHRS and CDR2 YFSETQ. The CDR3 DNA sequence: TGCGCCAGCACCAGGGTCAGCCTGGGTCAAGAGACCCAGTACTTC. Its protein is CASTRVSLGQETQYF.

J is TRBJ1-4 and V is TRBV19, with D uncertain. V was cut by 5 bases and J by 8 bases, with 21 bases left in between. The CDR3 extends over 16 amino acids. Germline CDR1 reads LNHDA; CDR2 reads SQIVND (reference sequence). This chain's CDR3 is CASSPPSTSAREKLFF. CDR3 sequence (DNA): TGTGCCAGTAGTCCCCCATCGACATCCGCAAGGGAAAAACTGTTTTTT.

This clone was seen just once. The genes are TRBV9 and TRBJ2-3; 10 bases are a match to TRBD2. The trim removed 3 bases at V and 3 bases at J, leaving 7 bases unmatched. Germline-derived CDR1 and CDR2 are SGDLS and YYNGEE. This CDR3 region has 16 residues. The CDR3 region has the DNA TGTGCCAGCAGCGGAAGACTAGCGGGTTTGACAGATACGCAGTATTTT. The encoded protein is CASSGRLAGLTDTQYF.

The chain joins TRBV4-3 to TRBJ1-2; D remains ambiguous. The germline gives CDR1 LGHNA, CDR2 YSLEER. CDR3 size: 13 residues. V shed 1 base and J shed 0 bases, with 3 bases lying between them. Here the CDR3 DNA reads TGCGCCAGCAGCCAAGCAGCTAACTATGGCTACACCTTC. Protein product: CASSQAANYGYTF.

This chain connects TRBV7-2 to TRBJ1-5; D call uncertain. Trimming pared 0 bases from V and 4 bases from J, leaving 4 bases between. Per the germline V gene, CDR1 is SGHTA and CDR2 is FQGNSA. The CDR3 has 13 amino acids. CDR3 loop: CASSLAANQPQHF. In nucleotides, the CDR3 is TGTGCCAGCAGCTTAGCAGCGAATCAGCCCCAGCATTTT.